The rows below give T cell receptor beta chains drawn from one sample of a study of shared clonotypes between healthy human individuals. The data were produced by immunoSEQ multiplex PCR, yet TCRdb's version contains in-frame clones alone and is incomplete. The table includes some 2,000,000 clones, nearly 97% detected once. Material for sequencing was naive CD4+ T cells sorted from blood. These receptors were taken from a man in his late teens or twenties in good health. Each CDR3 is given with its conserved first and last residue. D genes are given only for firm matches. Size is stated for part of the rows, as once, few or many counts, or as a class when the clone is expanded.

J: TRBJ2-3
D: TRBD1
size: NA
V: TRBV10-1
CDR3: CASSSDRSLTDTQYF
DNA: TGCGCCAGCAGTTCGGACAGGTCCCTCACAGATACGCAGTATTTT

J: TRBJ2-7
D: NA
size: NA
V: TRBV4-1
CDR3: CASSQSKRRDSYEQYF
DNA: TGCGCCAGCAGCCAGTCAAAGCGCAGGGACTCCTACGAGCAGTACTTC

J: TRBJ1-6
D: NA
size: NA
V: TRBV6-4
CDR3: CASSADRNNSPLHF
DNA: TGTGCCAGCAGTGCTGACCGCAACAATTCACCCCTCCACTTT

J: TRBJ1-5
D: NA
size: once
V: TRBV11-3
CDR3: CASSPSRDGDQPQHF
DNA: TGTGCCAGCAGCCCGTCCCGGGACGGTGATCAGCCCCAGCATTTT

J: TRBJ2-7
D: TRBD2
size: NA
V: TRBV30
CDR3: CAWRVIAGGQDEQYF
DNA: TGTGCCTGGAGGGTAATAGCGGGAGGGCAAGACGAGCAGTACTTC

J: TRBJ1-2
D: NA
size: once
V: TRBV5-1
CDR3: CASSPGSENYGYTF
DNA: TGCGCCAGCAGCCCCGGGTCGGAGAACTATGGCTACACCTTC

J: TRBJ2-7
D: NA
size: NA
V: TRBV9
CDR3: CASSPSPRSDEQYF
DNA: TGTGCCAGCAGCCCTTCCCCCCGCTCGGACGAGCAGTACTTC

J: TRBJ1-5
D: NA
size: NA
V: TRBV9
CDR3: CASSPGVQSNQPQHF
DNA: TGTGCCAGCAGCCCGGGGGTGCAGTCCAATCAGCCCCAGCATTTT

J: TRBJ2-3
D: TRBD1
size: NA
V: TRBV5-1
CDR3: CASSWGPGQSTDTQYF
DNA: TGCGCCAGCAGCTGGGGGCCGGGACAGAGCACAGATACGCAGTATTTT

J: TRBJ2-1
D: TRBD1
size: NA
V: TRBV5-1
CDR3: CASSLGTGVSYEQFF
DNA: TGCGCCAGCAGCTTGGGGACAGGGGTAAGCTATGAGCAGTTCTTC

J: TRBJ2-3
D: TRBD1
size: NA
V: TRBV13
CDR3: CASSFTGVWGDPTDTQYF
DNA: TGTGCCAGCAGCTTTACAGGGGTATGGGGTGATCCCACAGATACGCAGTATTTT

J: TRBJ2-7
D: TRBD2
size: NA
V: TRBV10-1
CDR3: CASGSGGLYEQYF
DNA: TGCGCCAGCGGGTCGGGGGGTCTATACGAGCAGTACTTC

J: TRBJ2-5
D: NA
size: NA
V: TRBV30
CDR3: CAWTVGAGETQYF
DNA: TGTGCCTGGACAGTAGGGGCGGGAGAGACCCAGTACTTC

J: TRBJ2-7
D: TRBD2
size: NA
V: TRBV18
CDR3: CASSSPNGGEQYF
DNA: TGTGCCAGCTCGAGCCCGAACGGGGGGGAGCAGTACTTC

J: TRBJ2-2
D: TRBD1
size: NA
V: TRBV28
CDR3: CASRTKPGQRIWTGELFF
DNA: TGTGCCAGCAGAACCAAACCGGGACAGCGAATTTGGACCGGGGAGCTGTTTTTT

J: TRBJ2-2
D: TRBD2
size: NA
V: TRBV7-9
CDR3: CASSLTSPTGELFF
DNA: TGTGCCAGCAGCTTGACTAGCCCAACCGGGGAGCTGTTTTTT

J: TRBJ2-2
D: NA
size: NA
V: TRBV5-1
CDR3: CASSLVRPAAGELFF
DNA: TGCGCCAGCAGCTTGGTAAGGCCCGCCGCGGGGGAGCTGTTTTTT

J: TRBJ2-1
D: NA
size: NA
V: TRBV4-2
CDR3: CASSQEGTSLNEQFF
DNA: TGTGCCAGCAGCCAAGAAGGCACTTCGCTCAATGAGCAGTTCTTC

J: TRBJ2-3
D: NA
size: once
V: TRBV5-1
CDR3: CASSLEYRGPDTQYF
DNA: TGCGCCAGCAGCTTGGAATATCGGGGGCCGGATACGCAGTATTTT

J: TRBJ1-2
D: NA
size: NA
V: TRBV18
CDR3: CASSRPLVGYTF
DNA: TGTGCCAGCTCACGGCCCCTTGTTGGCTACACCTTC

J: TRBJ2-5
D: NA
size: NA
V: TRBV2
CDR3: CASSLRRDPKETQYF
DNA: TGTGCCAGCAGTCTTCGCCGGGACCCCAAAGAGACCCAGTACTTC

J: TRBJ2-7
D: NA
size: NA
V: TRBV10-3
CDR3: CAISESPEIYEQYF
DNA: TGTGCCATCAGTGAGTCGCCCGAAATTTACGAGCAGTACTTC

J: TRBJ2-1
D: NA
size: NA
V: TRBV28
CDR3: CASRTGDYNEQFF
DNA: TGTGCCAGCAGGACGGGGGACTACAATGAGCAGTTCTTC

J: TRBJ1-1
D: NA
size: NA
V: TRBV11-2
CDR3: CASSFQRGTEAFF
DNA: TGTGCCAGCAGCTTTCAGAGAGGCACTGAAGCTTTCTTT

J: TRBJ2-7
D: NA
size: NA
V: TRBV5-8
CDR3: CASSLVWSSYEQYF
DNA: TGTGCCAGCAGCTTGGTCTGGAGCTCCTACGAGCAGTACTTC

J: TRBJ2-1
D: NA
size: NA
V: TRBV5-4
CDR3: CASSSDGDNEQFF
DNA: TGTGCCAGCAGCTCGGACGGGGACAATGAGCAGTTCTTC

J: TRBJ2-3
D: TRBD2
size: once
V: TRBV18
CDR3: CASSPRTSGRSGDTQYF
DNA: TGTGCCAGCTCACCCCGGACTAGCGGGAGATCAGGAGATACGCAGTATTTT

J: TRBJ2-1
D: TRBD2
size: once
V: TRBV29-1
CDR3: CSVRPTSGGSYNEQFF
DNA: TGCAGCGTACGTCCGACTAGCGGGGGTTCCTACAATGAGCAGTTCTTC

J: TRBJ2-7
D: NA
size: NA
V: TRBV27
CDR3: CASSVGTSPYEQYF
DNA: TGTGCCAGCAGTGTCGGGACATCCCCCTACGAGCAGTACTTC